This entry is about one T cell receptor (beta chain). Its antigen remains unidentified. Trimming stripped 2 bases from V and 7 bases from J, with 9 bases between. Germline V gives CDR1 MNHEY, CDR2 SVGAGI. This CDR3 spans 13 amino acids. The sample belongs to a study of T cell responses to AZD1222 COVID-19 vaccine. The study's findings and limits: Spike was spanned by vaccine-associated CD4 TCRs, with dominance at 160-218 and 743-854. The donor group comprised mostly white British people and more females; the analysis possibly underestimated clonal diversity. The breadth and depth of Spike-specific TCRs increased once two AZD1222 doses had been given. The repertoires were collected only after the peak T cell response.

The assay was immunoSEQ multiplex PCR, and TCRdb's table has in-frame clones only and misses some. Of roughly 100,000 clones in the sample, more than 70% were seen once. The chain recombines TRBV6-5 with TRBJ1-5; no clear D gene. The source was peripheral blood, collected on day 0 of AZD1222 vaccination. The TCR sequence derives from an adult in good health. DNA for the CDR3: TGTGCCAGCAGTTACGAAGGAGGCCAGCCCCAGCATTTT. Translation: CASSYEGGQPQHF.